This T cell receptor (beta chain) was documented in a study of shared clonotypes between healthy human individuals. Study at large: Plates per donor: three CD4 naive, three CD4 memory, two CD8 naive, one CD8 memory.

About this clone: Antigen: not known.

CDR3 length: 16 amino acids. The V end was cut by 0 bases, the J end by 0 bases, with 9 bases between. CDR1 is SGHRS, CDR2 YFSETQ, per germline. Generated by immunoSEQ multiplex PCR, the TCRdb table keeps only in-frame clones and is missing some. Of hundreds of thousands of clones listed, less than 96% are singletons. Study findings and constraints: Rarefaction showed sorted-subset sequencing was incomplete despite large depth.

The sequenced sample was naive CD4+ T cells sorted from blood. As to subset: CD45RA+ positively selected. This receptor was identified in a woman aged 25 to 39 in good health. The gene calls are TRBV5-1 and TRBJ2-2, with D tentatively TRBD2 (6 bases). This chain's CDR3 is CASSLELATNTGELFF. The CDR3 region has the DNA TGCGCCAGCAGCTTGGAGCTAGCGACGAACACCGGGGAGCTGTTTTTT.